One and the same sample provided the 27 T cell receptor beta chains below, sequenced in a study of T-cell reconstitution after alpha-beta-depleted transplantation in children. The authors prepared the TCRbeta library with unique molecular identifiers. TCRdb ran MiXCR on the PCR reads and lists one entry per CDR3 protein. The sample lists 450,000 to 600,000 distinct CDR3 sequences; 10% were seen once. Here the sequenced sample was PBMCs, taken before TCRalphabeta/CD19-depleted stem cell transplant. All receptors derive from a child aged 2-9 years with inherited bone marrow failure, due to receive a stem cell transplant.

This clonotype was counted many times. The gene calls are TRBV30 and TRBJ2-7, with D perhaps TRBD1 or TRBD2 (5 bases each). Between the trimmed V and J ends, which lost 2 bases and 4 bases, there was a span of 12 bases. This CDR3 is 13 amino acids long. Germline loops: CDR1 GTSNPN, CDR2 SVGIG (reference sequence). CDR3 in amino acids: CAWSPQDSYEQYF. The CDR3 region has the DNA TGTGCCTGGAGTCCACAGGACTCTTACGAGCAGTACTTC.

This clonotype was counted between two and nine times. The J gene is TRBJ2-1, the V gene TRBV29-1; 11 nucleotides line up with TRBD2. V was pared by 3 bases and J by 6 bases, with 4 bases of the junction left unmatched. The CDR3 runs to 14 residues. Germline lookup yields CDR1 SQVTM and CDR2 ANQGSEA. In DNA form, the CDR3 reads TGCAGCGTTGATAGCGGGAGGGCCCCCAATGAGCAGTTCTTC. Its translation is CSVDSGRAPNEQFF.

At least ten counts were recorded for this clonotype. The CDR3 reads CASGQGGNIQYF. CDR3 nucleotides: TGTGCCAGCGGACAGGGCGGTAACATTCAGTACTTC. V gene TRBV3-1 combines with J gene TRBJ2-4, with 8 bases that match TRBD1. The CDR3 is 12 amino acids. The germline V gene has CDR1 LGHDT and CDR2 YNNKEL (reference sequence). The J segment lost 7 bases and the V segment lost 8 bases, leaving 4 bases of the junction unmatched.

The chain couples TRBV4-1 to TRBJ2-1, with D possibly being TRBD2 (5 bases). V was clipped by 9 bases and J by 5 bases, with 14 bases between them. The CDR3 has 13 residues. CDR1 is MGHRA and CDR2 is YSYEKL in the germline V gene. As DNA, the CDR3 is TGCGCCAGTTCCGGCCGGGATGACAATGAGCAGTTCTTC. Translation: CASSGRDDNEQFF.

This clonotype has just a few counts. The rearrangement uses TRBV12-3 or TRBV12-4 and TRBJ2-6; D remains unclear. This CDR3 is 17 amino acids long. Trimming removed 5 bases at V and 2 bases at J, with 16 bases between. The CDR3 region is CASSTLRAGPGANVLTF. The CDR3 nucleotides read TGTGCCAGCAGTACCCTCCGGGCCGGTCCTGGGGCCAACGTCCTGACTTTC.

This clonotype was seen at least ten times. The CDR3 sequence is CASSQDLSVSTEAFF. The CDR3 coding sequence is TGCGCCAGCAGCCAAGATTTATCAGTATCGACTGAAGCTTTCTTT. The V call is TRBV4-3, the J call TRBJ1-1; D is unclear. Per the germline V gene, CDR1 is LGHNA and CDR2 is YSLEER. The V and J ends lost 0 bases and 5 bases respectively, with 13 bases between them. CDR3 length: 15 residues.

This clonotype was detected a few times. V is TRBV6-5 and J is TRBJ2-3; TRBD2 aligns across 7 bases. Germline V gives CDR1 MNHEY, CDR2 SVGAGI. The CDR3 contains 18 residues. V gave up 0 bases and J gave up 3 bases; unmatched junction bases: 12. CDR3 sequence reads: CASSYSRVSASGTDTQYF. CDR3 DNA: TGTGCCAGCAGTTACTCGAGAGTTTCGGCTAGCGGAACAGATACGCAGTATTTT.

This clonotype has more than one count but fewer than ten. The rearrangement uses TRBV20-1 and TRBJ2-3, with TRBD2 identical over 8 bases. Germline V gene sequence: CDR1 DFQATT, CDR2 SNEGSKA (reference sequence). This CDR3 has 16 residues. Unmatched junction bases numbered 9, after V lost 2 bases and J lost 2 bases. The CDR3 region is CSARNPFSGITDTQYF. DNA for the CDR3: TGCAGTGCTAGAAACCCCTTTAGCGGGATCACAGATACGCAGTATTTT.

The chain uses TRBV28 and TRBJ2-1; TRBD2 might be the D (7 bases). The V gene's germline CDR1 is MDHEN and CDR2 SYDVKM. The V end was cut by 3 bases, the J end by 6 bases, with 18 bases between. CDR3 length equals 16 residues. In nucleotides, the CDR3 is TGTGCCAGCAGTTTTTCAGGGGAGGGCCATCGCAATGAGCAGTTCTTC. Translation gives CASSFSGEGHRNEQFF.

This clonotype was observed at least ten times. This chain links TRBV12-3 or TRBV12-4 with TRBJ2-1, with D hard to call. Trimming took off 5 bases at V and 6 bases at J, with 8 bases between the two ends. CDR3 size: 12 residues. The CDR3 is CASSGVSNEQFF. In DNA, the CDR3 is TGTGCCAGCAGTGGAGTGTCCAATGAGCAGTTCTTC.

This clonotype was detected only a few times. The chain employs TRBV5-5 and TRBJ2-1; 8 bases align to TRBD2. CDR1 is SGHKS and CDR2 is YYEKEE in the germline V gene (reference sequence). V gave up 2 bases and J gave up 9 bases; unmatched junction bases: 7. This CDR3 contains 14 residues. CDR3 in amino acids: CASSLQREPFEQFF. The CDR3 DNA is TGTGCCAGCAGCTTACAGCGGGAGCCGTTTGAGCAGTTCTTC.

CDR3: CSVDQDPGRDEQYF. The CDR3 bases are TGCAGCGTTGACCAGGACCCCGGCCGGGACGAGCAGTACTTC. The genes are TRBV29-1 and TRBJ2-7; the D is unclear. Germline V gene data show CDR1 as SQVTM and CDR2 as ANQGSEA. This CDR3 is built from 14 residues. V lost 3 bases to trimming and J lost 5 bases, with 17 bases between them.

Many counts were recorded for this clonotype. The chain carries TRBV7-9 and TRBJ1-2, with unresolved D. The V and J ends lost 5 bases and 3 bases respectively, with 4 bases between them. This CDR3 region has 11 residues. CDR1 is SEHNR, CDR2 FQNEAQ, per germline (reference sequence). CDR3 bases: TGTGCCAGCAGCAGAGACTATGGCTACACCTTC. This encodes CASSRDYGYTF. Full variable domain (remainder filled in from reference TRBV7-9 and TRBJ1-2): DTGVSQNPRHKITKRGQNVTFRCDPISEHNRLYWYRQTLGQGPEFLTYFQNEAQLEKSRLLSDRFSAERPKGSFSTLEIQRTEQGDSAMYLCASSRDYGYTFGSGTRLTVV.

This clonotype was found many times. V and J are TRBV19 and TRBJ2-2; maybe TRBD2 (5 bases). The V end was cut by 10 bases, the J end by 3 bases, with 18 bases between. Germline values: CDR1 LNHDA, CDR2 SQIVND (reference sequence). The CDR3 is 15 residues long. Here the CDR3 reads CATKRGGSDTGELFF. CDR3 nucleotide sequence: TGTGCCACTAAACGGGGTGGATCGGACACCGGGGAGCTGTTTTTT.

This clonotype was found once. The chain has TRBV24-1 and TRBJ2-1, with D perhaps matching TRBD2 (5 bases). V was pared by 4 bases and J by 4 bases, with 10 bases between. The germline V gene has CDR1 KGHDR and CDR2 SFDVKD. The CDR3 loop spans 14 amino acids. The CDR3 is CATSESGGYNEQFF. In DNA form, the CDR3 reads TGTGCCACCAGTGAGTCCGGAGGTTACAATGAGCAGTTCTTC.

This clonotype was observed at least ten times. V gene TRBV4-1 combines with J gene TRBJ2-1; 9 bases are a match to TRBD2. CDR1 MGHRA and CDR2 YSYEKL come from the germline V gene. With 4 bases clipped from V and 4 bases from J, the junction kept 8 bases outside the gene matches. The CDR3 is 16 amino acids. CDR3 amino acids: CASSRETSGDYNEQFF. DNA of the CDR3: TGCGCCAGCAGCCGCGAGACTAGCGGTGATTACAATGAGCAGTTCTTC.

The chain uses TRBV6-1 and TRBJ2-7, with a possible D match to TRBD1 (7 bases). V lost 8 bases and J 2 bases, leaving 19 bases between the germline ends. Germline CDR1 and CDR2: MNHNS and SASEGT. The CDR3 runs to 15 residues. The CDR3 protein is CASATGRGTAYEQYF. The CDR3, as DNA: TGTGCCAGCGCAACGGGCAGGGGGACTGCCTACGAGCAGTACTTC.

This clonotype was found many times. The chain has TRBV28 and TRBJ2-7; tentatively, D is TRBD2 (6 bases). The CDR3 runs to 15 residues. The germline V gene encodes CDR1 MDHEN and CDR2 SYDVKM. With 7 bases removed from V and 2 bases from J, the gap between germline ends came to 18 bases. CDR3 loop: CASILRGAGAYEQYF. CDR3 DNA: TGTGCCAGCATTCTAAGAGGAGCGGGTGCCTACGAGCAGTACTTC.

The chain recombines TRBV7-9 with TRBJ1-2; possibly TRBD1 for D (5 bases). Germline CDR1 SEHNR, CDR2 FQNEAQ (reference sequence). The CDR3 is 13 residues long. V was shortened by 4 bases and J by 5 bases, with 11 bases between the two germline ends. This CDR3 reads CASSSPGLYGYTF. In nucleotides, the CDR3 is TGTGCCAGCAGCTCTCCAGGGCTTTATGGCTACACCTTC.

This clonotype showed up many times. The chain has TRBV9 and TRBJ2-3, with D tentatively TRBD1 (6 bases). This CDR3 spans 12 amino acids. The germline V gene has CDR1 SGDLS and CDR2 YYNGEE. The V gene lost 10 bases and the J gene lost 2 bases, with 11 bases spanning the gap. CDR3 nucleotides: TGTGCCTCAGGGGCCCACACAGATACGCAGTATTTT. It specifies CASGAHTDTQYF.

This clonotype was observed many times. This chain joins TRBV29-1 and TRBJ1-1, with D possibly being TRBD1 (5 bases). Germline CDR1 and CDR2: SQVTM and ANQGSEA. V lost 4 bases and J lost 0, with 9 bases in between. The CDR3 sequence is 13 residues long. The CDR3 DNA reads TGCAGCGTTGCAGGGAGTCTGAACACTGAAGCTTTCTTT. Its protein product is CSVAGSLNTEAFF.

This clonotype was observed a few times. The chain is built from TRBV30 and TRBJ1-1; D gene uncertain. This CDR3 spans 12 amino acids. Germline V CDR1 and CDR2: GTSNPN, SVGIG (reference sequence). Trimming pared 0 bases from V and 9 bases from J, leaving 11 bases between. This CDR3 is CAWSVRRVQAFF. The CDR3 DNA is TGTGCCTGGAGTGTACGGAGGGTACAAGCTTTCTTT. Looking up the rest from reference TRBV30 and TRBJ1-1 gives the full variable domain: SQTIHQWPATLVQPVGSPLSLECTVEGTSNPNLYWYRQAAGRGLQLLFYSVGIGQISSEVPQNLSASRPQDRQFILSSKKLLLSDSGFYLCAWSVRRVQAFFGQGTRLTVV.

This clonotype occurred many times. The CDR3 sequence is CASSFLDTGEGTDTQYF. CDR3 nucleotide sequence: TGTGCCAGCAGCTTTTTGGACACGGGAGAGGGAACAGATACGCAGTATTTT. The genes are TRBV11-2 and TRBJ2-3, with D perhaps matching TRBD2 (6 bases). The CDR3 spans 17 residues. V was pared by 3 bases and J by 3 bases, with 19 bases between. Germline loops: CDR1 SGHAT, CDR2 FQNNGV. Looking up the rest from reference TRBV11-2 and TRBJ2-3 gives the full variable domain: EAGVAQSPRYKIIEKRQSVAFWCNPISGHATLYWYQQILGQGPKLLIQFQNNGVVDDSQLPKDRFSAERLKGVDSTLKIQPAKLEDSAVYLCASSFLDTGEGTDTQYFGPGTRLTVL.

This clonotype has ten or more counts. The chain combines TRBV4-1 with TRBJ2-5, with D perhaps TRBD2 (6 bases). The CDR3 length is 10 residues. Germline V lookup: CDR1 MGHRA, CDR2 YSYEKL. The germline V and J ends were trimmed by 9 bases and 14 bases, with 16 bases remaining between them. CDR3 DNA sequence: TGCGCCAGGCCGACTAGACGGCCTTACTTC. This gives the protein CARPTRRPYF.

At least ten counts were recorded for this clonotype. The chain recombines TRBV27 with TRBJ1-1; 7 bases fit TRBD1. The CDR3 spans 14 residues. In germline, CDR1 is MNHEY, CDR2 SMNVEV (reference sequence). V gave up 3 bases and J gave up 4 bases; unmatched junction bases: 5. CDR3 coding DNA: TGTGCCAGCAGTTTTTACAGGGGTGGCACTGAAGCTTTCTTT. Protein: CASSFYRGGTEAFF.

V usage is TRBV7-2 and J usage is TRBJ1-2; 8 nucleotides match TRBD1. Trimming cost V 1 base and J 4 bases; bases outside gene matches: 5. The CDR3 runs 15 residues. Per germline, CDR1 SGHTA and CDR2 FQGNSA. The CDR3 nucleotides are TGTGCCAGCAGCTTAGGACAGGGGTGGCTCTATGGCTACACCTTC. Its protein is CASSLGQGWLYGYTF.

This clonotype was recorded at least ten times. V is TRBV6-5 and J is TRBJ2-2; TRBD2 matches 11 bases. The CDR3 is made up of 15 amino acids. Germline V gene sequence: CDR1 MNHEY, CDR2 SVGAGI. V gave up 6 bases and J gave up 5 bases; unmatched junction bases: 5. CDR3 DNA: TGTGCCAGCAGGTGGACTAGCGGGTCAACCGGGGAGCTGTTTTTT. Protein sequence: CASRWTSGSTGELFF.